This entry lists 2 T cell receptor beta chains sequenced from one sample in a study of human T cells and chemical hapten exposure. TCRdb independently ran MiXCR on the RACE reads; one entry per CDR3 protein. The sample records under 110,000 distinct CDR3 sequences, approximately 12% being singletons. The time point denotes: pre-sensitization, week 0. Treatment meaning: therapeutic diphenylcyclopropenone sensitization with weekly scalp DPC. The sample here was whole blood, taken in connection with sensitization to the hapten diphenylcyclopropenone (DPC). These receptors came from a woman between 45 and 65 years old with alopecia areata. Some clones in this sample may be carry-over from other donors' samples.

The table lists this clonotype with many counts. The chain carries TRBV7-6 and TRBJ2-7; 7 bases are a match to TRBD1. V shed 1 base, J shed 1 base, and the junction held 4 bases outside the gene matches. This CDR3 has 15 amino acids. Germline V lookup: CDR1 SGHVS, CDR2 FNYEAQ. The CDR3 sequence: CASSLGGGASYEQYF. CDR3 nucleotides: TGTGCCAGCAGCTTAGGAGGGGGCGCATCCTACGAGCAGTACTTC.

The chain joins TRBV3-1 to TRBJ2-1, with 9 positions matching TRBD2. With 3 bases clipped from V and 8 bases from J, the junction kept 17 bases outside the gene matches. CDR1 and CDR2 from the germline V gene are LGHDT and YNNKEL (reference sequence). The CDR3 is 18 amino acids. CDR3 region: CASSHFNVRLAGSDEQFF. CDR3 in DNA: TGTGCCAGCAGCCATTTCAACGTGCGGCTAGCGGGGAGCGATGAGCAGTTCTTC.